This TCR beta chain emerged from a study of regulatory T cells in long-lasting Graves disease (dated by TCRdb to the early 2020s). Background on the whole study: To count as having persistent Graves' disease, a patient had to have received antithyroid drug treatment for over 5 years with TSH receptor autoantibodies remaining persistently positive. This study used TCR sequencing and RNA sequencing of peripheral blood to compare persistent Graves' disease patients against newly diagnosed Graves' disease patients. The study was conducted in China and was registered as a clinical trial. A total of some 35 samples underwent TCR sequencing: about 13 from persistent and about 20 from newly diagnosed Graves' disease patients. On average, persistent Graves' disease patients in the clinical cohort had been on antithyroid drugs for eight to twelve years. The paper as a whole reports these results and caveats: Sequencing and analysis were restricted to the TCR beta chain. Peripheral blood alone was examined, since thyroid tissue, which constituted the primary lesion, could not be accessed. The authors acknowledged the small sample size as a limitation that may reduce accuracy. Persistent Graves' disease patients showed lower TCR Shannon entropy and fewer highly expanded clones than newly diagnosed patients, suggesting clonal expansion. Persistent patients shared more public clonotypes among themselves (around 3,000) than newly diagnosed patients did (approximately 900). Persistent disease showed preferential use of TRBV28, TRBJ1-2 and TRBJ2-5, whereas newly diagnosed disease favored TRBV20-1 and TRBJ2-1.

This specimen's time point label, interpreted: persistent/refractory GD, antithyroid drugs over 5 years with positive TRAb. For both TCR sequencing and RNA sequencing, RNA was extracted from PBMCs in TRIzol. The diagnosis of Graves' disease followed American Thyroid Association guidelines. Patients for the study were recruited at an endocrinology department in Xi'an, China. Each patient gave around 9.2 milliliters of peripheral blood, collected in an EDTA anticoagulant tube. Ficoll Paque Plus density gradient separation was used to isolate PBMCs, and no additional T cell sorting was done. An Agilent 2100 Bioanalyzer and agarose gel were used to assess RNA quality, and a NanoDrop 2000 was used to measure RNA concentration. This clonotype was recorded a few times. Its binding antigen is unknown. Within one base of it there is no much larger clone, and no base qualities were kept. The method behind the library was multiplex PCR. The sample was run on an Illumina HiSeq 4000. CDR3 regions were amplified by Arm-PCR with iRepertoire HTBI primers to construct TCR beta libraries. Before sequencing, the PCR products underwent gel purification. The original methods were these. A total of 60 to 80 TRBV and about 13 TRBJ segments were identified across samples and were used for gene usage analysis of CDR3 amino acid clonotypes. COPE and FqMerger were used to merge the filtered high-quality paired reads into contigs. Contigs were aligned with BLAST to IMGT TRBV, TRBD and TRBJ reference genes, and CDR3 was defined per IMGT. Clonotypes above 0.1% frequency were classified as highly expanded clones. Repertoire diversity was measured by Shannon entropy, and V-J evenness by the Gini coefficient. A clonotype found in more than one individual was treated as public. Using fastp trimming at Q25 and MiXCR clonotype assembly, TCRdb reanalyzed the public sequencing data and kept in-frame beta chains. Identical CDR3 protein sequences are pooled into one entry, listed with their most common genes and DNA. These V and J calls originate from TCRdb's pipeline instead of the authors' own analysis. This sample holds 600,000 to 850,000 distinct CDR3 sequences; roughly 30% were observed only once. The leading ten clones occupy roughly 40% of the sample.

V is pared back by 9 bases and J by 7 bases, with 21 bases lying between the germline termini. Spanning cysteine to phenylalanine, the CDR3 consists of 15 amino acids. Only the CDR3 portion is preserved as DNA: 45 bases, with reading frame beginning at the first base. The germline V gene gives CDR1 as MNHNS and CDR2 as SASEGT. Sequences were derived from peripheral blood mononuclear cells (PBMCs), sampled when the disease was refractory, from a patient treated with antithyroid drugs. In this chain, TRBV6-1 is recombined with TRBJ1-4; TRBD1 is possibly the D segment (6 matching bases). The origin of this receptor is a female donor with Graves disease. The sequence in DNA is TGTGCCAGTACAGGGAAAGGTGGAGGGGGTGAAAAACTGTTTTTT. Its product reads: CASTGKGGGGEKLFF.